The present T cell receptor beta chain was sequenced within a study of post-analysis software for immune sequencing data. Study as a whole: Patients with relapsing-remitting, secondary progressive and progressive-relapsing multiple sclerosis courses were all represented. Study-level points and caveats: Normalized Chao1 diversity in multiple sclerosis patients fell significantly below that of controls. F measure showed strong co-clustering of same-batch samples. Roughly 5 TRBV segments, TRBV5-6, TRBV5-1 and TRBV20-1 among them, were found more frequent in patients than controls.

Concerning this clonotype: Its antigen is not identified.

Unique molecular identifiers featured in each of the TCR beta cDNA libraries. In TCRdb, the PCR reads were re-called with MiXCR into one record per CDR3 protein. Among roughly 670,000 distinct CDR3 sequences listed, 59% were seen once. CDR3 length: 15 amino acids. V was shortened by 1 base and J by 5 bases, with 14 bases between the two germline ends. The germline V gene has CDR1 SGHTA and CDR2 FQGNSA. The chain employs TRBV7-2 and TRBJ2-5; D is unclear. The clonotype originates from a girl aged 2-15 years with multiple sclerosis. Sequenced input: blood. CDR3 in DNA: TGTGCCAGCAGCTTAGAGCTAGGGCTGTGGGAGACCCAGTACTTC. This sequence encodes CASSLELGLWETQYF.